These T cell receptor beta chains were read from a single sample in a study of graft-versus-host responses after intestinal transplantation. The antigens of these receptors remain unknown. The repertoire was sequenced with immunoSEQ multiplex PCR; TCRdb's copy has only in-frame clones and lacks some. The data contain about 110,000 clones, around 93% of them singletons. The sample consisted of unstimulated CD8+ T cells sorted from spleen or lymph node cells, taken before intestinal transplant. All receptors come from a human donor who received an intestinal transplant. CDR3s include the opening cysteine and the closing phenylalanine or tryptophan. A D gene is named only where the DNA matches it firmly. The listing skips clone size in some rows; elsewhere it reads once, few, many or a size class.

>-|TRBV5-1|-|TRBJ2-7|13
CASTPVDSYEQYF
TGCGCCAGCACCCCAGTGGATTCCTACGAGCAGTACTTC
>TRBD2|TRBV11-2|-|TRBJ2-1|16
CASSLLVSGRADEQFF
TGTGCCAGCAGCTTGTTAGTAAGCGGGAGGGCCGATGAGCAGTTCTTC
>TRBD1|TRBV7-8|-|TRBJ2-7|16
CASSSNQGTGLYEQYF
TGTGCCAGCAGCTCCAATCAGGGGACAGGGTTGTACGAGCAGTACTTC
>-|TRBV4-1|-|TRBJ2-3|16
CASSLERVAITDTQYF
TGCGCCAGCAGCCTCGAAAGGGTAGCGATCACAGATACGCAGTATTTT
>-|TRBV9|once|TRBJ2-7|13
CASSVEEAYEQYF
TGTGCCAGCAGCGTAGAGGAGGCCTACGAGCAGTACTTC
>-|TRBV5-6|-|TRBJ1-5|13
CASSLGGGQPQHF
TGTGCCAGCAGCTTGGGGGGGGGTCAGCCCCAGCATTTT
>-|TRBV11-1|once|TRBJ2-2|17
CASSQGSGLGRTGELFF
TGTGCCAGCAGCCAAGGCTCGGGGTTGGGGAGAACCGGGGAGCTGTTTTTT
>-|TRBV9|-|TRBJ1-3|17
CASSGGASRGTGNTIYF
TGTGCCAGCAGCGGTGGGGCCTCCAGGGGCACTGGAAACACCATATATTTT
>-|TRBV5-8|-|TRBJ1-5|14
CASSLATVRQPQHF
TGTGCCAGCAGCTTGGCAACAGTGCGTCAGCCCCAGCATTTT
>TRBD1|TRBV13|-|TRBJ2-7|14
CASSFGQGNYEQYF
TGTGCCAGCAGCTTCGGACAGGGAAACTACGAGCAGTACTTC
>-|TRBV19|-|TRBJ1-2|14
CASNLAITGLGYTF
TGTGCCAGTAATCTGGCCATAACAGGGCTAGGCTACACCTTC
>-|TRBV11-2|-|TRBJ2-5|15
CASSLGGGFQETQYF
TGTGCCAGCAGCCTGGGAGGCGGGTTTCAAGAGACCCAGTACTTC
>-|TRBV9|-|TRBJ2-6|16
CASSVHRTERANVLTF
TGTGCCAGCAGCGTTCATCGGACTGAGAGGGCCAACGTCCTGACTTTC
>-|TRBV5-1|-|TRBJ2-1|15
CASSPEGDLYNEQFF
TGCGCCAGCAGCCCGGAAGGGGACCTCTACAATGAGCAGTTCTTC
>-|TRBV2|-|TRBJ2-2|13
CASSEAIPGELFF
TGTGCCAGCAGTGAGGCTATCCCCGGGGAGCTGTTTTTT
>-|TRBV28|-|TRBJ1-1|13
CASSLDWRAEAFF
TGTGCCAGCAGTTTAGACTGGCGTGCTGAAGCTTTCTTT
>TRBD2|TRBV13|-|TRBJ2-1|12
CASSASGGQQFF
TGTGCCAGCAGCGCCTCGGGAGGACAGCAGTTCTTC
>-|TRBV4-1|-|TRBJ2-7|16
CASSQALSQPPYEQYF
TGCGCCAGCAGCCAAGCTCTCTCACAACCGCCTTACGAGCAGTACTTC
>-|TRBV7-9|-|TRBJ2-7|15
CASSVPPGLSTEQYF
TGTGCCAGCAGCGTTCCTCCGGGCCTCTCAACCGAGCAGTACTTC
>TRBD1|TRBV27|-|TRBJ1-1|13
CASSYQGAMGAFF
TGTGCCAGCAGTTACCAGGGGGCTATGGGAGCTTTCTTT
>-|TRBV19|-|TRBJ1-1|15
CASSIDYRVNTEAFF
TGTGCCAGTAGTATAGATTACAGGGTGAACACTGAAGCTTTCTTT
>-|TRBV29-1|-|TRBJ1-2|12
CSVADRNYGYTF
TGCAGCGTCGCCGACAGGAACTATGGCTACACCTTC
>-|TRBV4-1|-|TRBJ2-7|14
CASSQGPRTYEQYF
TGCGCCAGCAGCCAAGGTCCCAGAACCTACGAGCAGTACTTC
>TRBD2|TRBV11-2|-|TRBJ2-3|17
CASSLDIPSGLTDTQYF
TGTGCCAGCAGCTTAGATATCCCTAGCGGGCTCACAGATACGCAGTATTTT
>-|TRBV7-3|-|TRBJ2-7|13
CASSPTGSYEQYF
TGTGCCAGCAGTCCAACAGGGAGTTACGAGCAGTACTTC
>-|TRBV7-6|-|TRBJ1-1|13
CASSFGGNTEAFF
TGTGCCAGCAGCTTCGGGGGGAACACTGAAGCTTTCTTT
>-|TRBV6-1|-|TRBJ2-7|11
CASSTFYEQYF
TGTGCCAGCAGCACTTTCTACGAGCAGTACTTC
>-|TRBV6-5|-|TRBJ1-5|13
CASSTRGNQPQHF
TGTGCCAGCAGTACGAGGGGGAATCAGCCCCAGCATTTT
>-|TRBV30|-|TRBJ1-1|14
CAWSPQVWGSEAFF
TGTGCCTGGAGCCCTCAAGTCTGGGGCTCTGAAGCTTTCTTT
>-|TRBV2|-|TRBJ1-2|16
CASSEEGGSPNYGYTF
TGTGCCAGCAGTGAAGAGGGCGGCAGCCCTAACTATGGCTACACCTTC
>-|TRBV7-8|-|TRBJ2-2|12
CASSSTSGELFF
TGTGCCAGCAGCTCAACTAGCGGGGAGCTGTTTTTT
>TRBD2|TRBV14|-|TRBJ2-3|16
CASSHPLAGATDTQYF
TGTGCCAGCAGCCACCCCTTAGCGGGAGCCACAGATACGCAGTATTTT
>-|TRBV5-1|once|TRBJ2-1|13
CASTLSSYNEQFF
TGCGCCAGCACCCTTTCCTCCTACAATGAGCAGTTCTTC
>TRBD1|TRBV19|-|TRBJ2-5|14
CASSIGGQAETQYF
TGTGCCAGTAGTATAGGGGGACAGGCAGAGACCCAGTACTTC
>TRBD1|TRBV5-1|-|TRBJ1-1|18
CASSLERTGFDGYTEAFF
TGCGCCAGCAGCTTGGAACGGACAGGGTTTGATGGGTACACTGAAGCTTTCTTT
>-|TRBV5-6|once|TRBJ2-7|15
CASSTLVGENYEQYF
TGTGCCAGCAGCACCTTAGTAGGGGAGAATTACGAGCAGTACTTC
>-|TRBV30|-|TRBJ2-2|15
CAWSVGASDTGELFF
TGTGCCTGGAGTGTGGGAGCCTCCGACACCGGGGAGCTGTTTTTT
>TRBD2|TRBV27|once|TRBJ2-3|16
CASSPRGSGRENTQYF
TGTGCCAGCAGTCCCCGAGGTAGCGGGAGGGAAAATACGCAGTATTTT
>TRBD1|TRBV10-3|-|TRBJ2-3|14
CAISGLGQVDTQYF
TGTGCCATCAGTGGGTTGGGACAGGTTGATACGCAGTATTTT
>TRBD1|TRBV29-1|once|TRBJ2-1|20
CSVGGIVGQALSHSYNEQFF
TGCAGCGTTGGAGGGATTGTGGGACAGGCCCTATCCCACTCCTACAATGAGCAGTTCTTC
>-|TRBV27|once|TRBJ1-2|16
CASRPAGAGPTYGYTF
TGTGCCAGCAGACCCGCGGGGGCCGGACCGACCTATGGCTACACCTTC
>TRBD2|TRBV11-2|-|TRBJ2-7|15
CASSFFSGSSYEQYF
TGTGCCAGCAGCTTTTTTAGCGGGAGCTCCTACGAGCAGTACTTC
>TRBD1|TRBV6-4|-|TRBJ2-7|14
CASSVGTGAYEQYF
TGTGCCAGCAGTGTCGGGACAGGGGCCTACGAGCAGTACTTC
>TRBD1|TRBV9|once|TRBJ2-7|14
CASSGGQGTYEQYF
TGTGCCAGCAGCGGCGGACAGGGAACCTACGAGCAGTACTTC
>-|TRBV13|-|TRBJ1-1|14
CASSSRGENTEAFF
TGTGCCAGCAGCTCTCGGGGGGAGAACACTGAAGCTTTCTTT
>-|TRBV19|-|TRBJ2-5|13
CASSVAGGETQYF
TGTGCCAGTAGTGTCGCAGGGGGGGAGACCCAGTACTTC
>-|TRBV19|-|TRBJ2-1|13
CASSSGIYNEQFF
TGTGCCAGTAGTTCCGGGATTTACAATGAGCAGTTCTTC
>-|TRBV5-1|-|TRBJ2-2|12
CASRSPPRELFF
TGCGCCAGCAGGTCACCCCCGAGGGAGCTGTTTTTT
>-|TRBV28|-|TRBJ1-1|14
CASSARFGETEAFF
TGTGCCAGCAGTGCCCGGTTTGGAGAAACTGAAGCTTTCTTT
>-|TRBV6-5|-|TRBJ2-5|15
CASSYSTGTQETQYF
TGTGCCAGCAGTTACTCAACGGGCACTCAAGAGACCCAGTACTTC
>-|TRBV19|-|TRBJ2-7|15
CASSIGRGRTYEQYF
TGTGCCAGTAGTATAGGCAGGGGCCGTACCTACGAGCAGTACTTC
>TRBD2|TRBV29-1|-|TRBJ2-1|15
CSVEDVSGIYNEQFF
TGCAGCGTTGAAGATGTGAGCGGGATCTACAATGAGCAGTTCTTC
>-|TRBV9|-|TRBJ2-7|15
CASSASRSSGDEQYF
TGTGCCAGCAGCGCATCGCGGTCCTCAGGGGACGAGCAGTACTTC
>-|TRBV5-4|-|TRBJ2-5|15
CASSLEEDYQETQYF
TGTGCCAGCAGCTTGGAGGAGGACTACCAAGAGACCCAGTACTTC
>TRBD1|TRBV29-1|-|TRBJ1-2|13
CSVGDSLNYGYTF
TGCAGCGTTGGGGACAGCCTAAACTATGGCTACACCTTC